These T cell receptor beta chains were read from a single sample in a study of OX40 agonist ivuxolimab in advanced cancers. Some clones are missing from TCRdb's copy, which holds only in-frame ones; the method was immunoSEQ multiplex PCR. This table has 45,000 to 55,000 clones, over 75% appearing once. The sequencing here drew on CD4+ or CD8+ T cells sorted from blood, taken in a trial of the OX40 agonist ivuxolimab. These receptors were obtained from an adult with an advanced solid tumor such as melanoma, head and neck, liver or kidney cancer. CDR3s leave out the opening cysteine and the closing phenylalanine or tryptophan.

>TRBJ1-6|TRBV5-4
ASSRDRVESPLH
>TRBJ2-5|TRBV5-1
ASSSSNRAQY
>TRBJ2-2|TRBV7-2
ASSSTARGNTGELF
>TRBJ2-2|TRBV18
ASSPSPGSGGELF
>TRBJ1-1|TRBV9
ASSGTVPNTEAF
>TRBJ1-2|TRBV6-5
ASSLTGEGSGYT
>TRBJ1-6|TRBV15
ATSSFTAGTGSVNSPLH
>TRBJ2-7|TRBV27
ASSPRGLSYEQY
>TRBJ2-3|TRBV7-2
ASRKATSTDTQY
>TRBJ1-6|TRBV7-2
ASTPYGGNSPLH
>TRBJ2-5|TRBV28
ASSFLGRETQY
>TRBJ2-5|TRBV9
ASSAPIAASRETQY
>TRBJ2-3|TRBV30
AWSEGVRDTQY
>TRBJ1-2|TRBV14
ASSQGGPDYGYT
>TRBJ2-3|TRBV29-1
SVDPGTGRGPQY
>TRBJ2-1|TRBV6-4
ASSDSRGSGNEQF
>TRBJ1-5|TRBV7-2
ASSPGSFQVNQPQH
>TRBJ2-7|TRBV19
ASSIERGDEQY
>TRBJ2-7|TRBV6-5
ASSPLSEQY
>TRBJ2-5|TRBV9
ASSPSLGQETQY